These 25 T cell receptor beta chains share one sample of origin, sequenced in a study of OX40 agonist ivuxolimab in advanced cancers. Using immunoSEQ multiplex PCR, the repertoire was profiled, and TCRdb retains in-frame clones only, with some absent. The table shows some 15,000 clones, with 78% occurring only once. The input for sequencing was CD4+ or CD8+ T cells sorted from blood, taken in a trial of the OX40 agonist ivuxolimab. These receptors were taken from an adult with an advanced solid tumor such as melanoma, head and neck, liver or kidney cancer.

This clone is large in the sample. This chain's CDR3 is CAISEGGALILHTDTQYF. CDR3 nucleotides: TGTGCCATCAGTGAGGGGGGAGCCCTGATACTCCACACAGATACGCAGTATTTT. The chain has TRBV10-3 and TRBJ2-3, with D perhaps TRBD1 or TRBD2 (5 bases each). V was shortened by 2 bases and J by 2 bases, with 20 bases between the two germline ends. The CDR3 has 18 amino acids. Germline lookup yields CDR1 ENHRY and CDR2 SYGVKD.

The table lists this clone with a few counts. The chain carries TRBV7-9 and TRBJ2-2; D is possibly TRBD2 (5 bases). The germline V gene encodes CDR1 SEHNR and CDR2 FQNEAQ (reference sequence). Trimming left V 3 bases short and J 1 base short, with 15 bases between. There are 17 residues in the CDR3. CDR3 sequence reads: CASSFIVSDWNTGELFF. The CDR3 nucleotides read TGTGCCAGCAGCTTCATAGTTAGCGACTGGAACACCGGGGAGCTGTTTTTT.

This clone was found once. The CDR3 DNA reads as TGTGCCAGCAGCTCCGGACAGGGGACGGGGGAGGTGGACTACACCTTC. This sequence encodes CASSSGQGTGEVDYTF. This chain links TRBV11-2 with TRBJ1-2, with 9 bases lining up with TRBD1. The CDR3 has 16 residues. Germline CDR1 reads SGHAT; CDR2 reads FQNNGV. The ends lost 4 bases at V and 10 bases at J; junction bases unmatched: 16.

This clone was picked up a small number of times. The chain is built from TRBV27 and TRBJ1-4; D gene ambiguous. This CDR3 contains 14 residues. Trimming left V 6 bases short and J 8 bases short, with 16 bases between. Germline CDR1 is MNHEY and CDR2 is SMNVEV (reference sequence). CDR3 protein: CASSLGTFGEKLFF. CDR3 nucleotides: TGTGCCAGCAGCTTAGGTACCTTCGGAGAAAAACTGTTTTTT.

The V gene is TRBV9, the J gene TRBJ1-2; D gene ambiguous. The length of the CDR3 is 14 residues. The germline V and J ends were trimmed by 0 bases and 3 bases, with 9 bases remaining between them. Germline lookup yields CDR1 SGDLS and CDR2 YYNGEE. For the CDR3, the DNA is TGTGCCAGCAGCGTAGAGGGCACCTACTATGGCTACACCTTC. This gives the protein CASSVEGTYYGYTF.

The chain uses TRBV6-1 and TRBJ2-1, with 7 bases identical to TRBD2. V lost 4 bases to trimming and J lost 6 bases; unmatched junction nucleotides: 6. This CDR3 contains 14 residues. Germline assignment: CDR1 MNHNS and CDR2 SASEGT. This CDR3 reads CASSVLAEGNEQFF. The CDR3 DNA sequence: TGTGCCAGCAGTGTGCTAGCGGAAGGCAATGAGCAGTTCTTC.

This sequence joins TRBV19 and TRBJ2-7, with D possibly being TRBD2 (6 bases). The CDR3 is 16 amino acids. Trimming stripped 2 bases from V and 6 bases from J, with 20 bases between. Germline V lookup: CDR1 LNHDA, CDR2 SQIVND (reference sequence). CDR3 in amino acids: CASSIRGGYLAPEQYF. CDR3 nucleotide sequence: TGTGCCAGTAGTATAAGGGGAGGCTATCTCGCCCCCGAGCAGTACTTC.

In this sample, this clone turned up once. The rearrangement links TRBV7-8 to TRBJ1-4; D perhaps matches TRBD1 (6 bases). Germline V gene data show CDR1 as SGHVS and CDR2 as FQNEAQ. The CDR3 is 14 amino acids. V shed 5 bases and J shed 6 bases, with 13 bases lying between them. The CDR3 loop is CASSLGQLDEKLFF. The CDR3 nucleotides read TGTGCCAGCAGCCTTGGACAGCTAGATGAAAAACTGTTTTTT.

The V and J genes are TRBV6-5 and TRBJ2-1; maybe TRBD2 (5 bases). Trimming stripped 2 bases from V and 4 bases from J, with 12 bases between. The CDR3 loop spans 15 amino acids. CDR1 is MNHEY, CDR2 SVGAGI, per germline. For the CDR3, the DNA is TGTGCCAGCAGTTACAGAAGCGGTCCTTACAATGAGCAGTTCTTC. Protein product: CASSYRSGPYNEQFF.

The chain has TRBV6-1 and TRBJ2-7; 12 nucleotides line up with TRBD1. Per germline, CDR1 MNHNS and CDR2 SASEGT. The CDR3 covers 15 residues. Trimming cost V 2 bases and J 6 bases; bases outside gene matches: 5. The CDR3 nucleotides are TGTGCCAGCAGTGAATGGGACAGGGGGCAGGGCGAGCAGTACTTC. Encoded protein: CASSEWDRGQGEQYF.

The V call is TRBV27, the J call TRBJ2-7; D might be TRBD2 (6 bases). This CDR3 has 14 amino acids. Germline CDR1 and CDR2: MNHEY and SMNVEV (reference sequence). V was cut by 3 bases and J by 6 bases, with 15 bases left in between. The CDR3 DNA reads TGTGCCAGCAGTTTCCGGGGGATCATAAGCGAGCAGTACTTC. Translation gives CASSFRGIISEQYF.

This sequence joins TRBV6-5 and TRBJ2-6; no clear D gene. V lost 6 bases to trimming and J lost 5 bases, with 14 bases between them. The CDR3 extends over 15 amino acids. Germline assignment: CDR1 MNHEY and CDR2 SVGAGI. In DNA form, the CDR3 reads TGTGCCAGCAGACCACAAGGTGCTTGGGCCAACGTCCTGACTTTC. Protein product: CASRPQGAWANVLTF.

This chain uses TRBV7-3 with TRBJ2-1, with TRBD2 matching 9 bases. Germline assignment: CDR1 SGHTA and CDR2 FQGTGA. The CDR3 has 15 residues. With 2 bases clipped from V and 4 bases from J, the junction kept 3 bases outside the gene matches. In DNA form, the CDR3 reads TGTGCCAGCAGCTTACCGGGACTAGCTTACAATGAGCAGTTCTTC. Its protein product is CASSLPGLAYNEQFF.

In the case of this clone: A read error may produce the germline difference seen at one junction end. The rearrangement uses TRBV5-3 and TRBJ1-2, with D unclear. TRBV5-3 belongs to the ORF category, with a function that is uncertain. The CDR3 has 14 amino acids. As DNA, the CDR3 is TGTGCCAGCAGCTTGGCAGGAGGGTGGTATGGCTACACCTTC. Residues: CASSLAGGWYGYTF.

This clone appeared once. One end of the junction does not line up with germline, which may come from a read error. In DNA, the CDR3 is TGCGCCAGCAGCTTGGAACTCCGCGTCGGGGAGCTGTTTTTT. Amino acids: CASSLELRVGELFF. V is TRBV5-6 and J is TRBJ2-2; D ambiguous. CDR3 size: 14 residues. Germline V gene data show CDR1 as SGHDT and CDR2 as YYEEEE.

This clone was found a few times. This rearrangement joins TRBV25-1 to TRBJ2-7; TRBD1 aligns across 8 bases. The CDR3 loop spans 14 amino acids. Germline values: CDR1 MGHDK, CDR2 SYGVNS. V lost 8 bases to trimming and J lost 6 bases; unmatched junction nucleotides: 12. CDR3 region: CASLPRGRALEQYF. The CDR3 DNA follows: TGTGCCAGCCTTCCCAGGGGGCGCGCCCTCGAGCAGTACTTC.

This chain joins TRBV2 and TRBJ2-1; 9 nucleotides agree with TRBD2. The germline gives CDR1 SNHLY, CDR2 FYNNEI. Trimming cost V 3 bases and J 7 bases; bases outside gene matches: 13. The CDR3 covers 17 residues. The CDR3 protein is CASSDPGGGAAFNEQFF. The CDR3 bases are TGTGCCAGCAGTGATCCTGGCGGGGGGGCCGCGTTTAATGAGCAGTTCTTC.

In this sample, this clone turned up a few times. CDR3 sequence: CASSWIGSPLHF. In DNA form, the CDR3 reads TGTGCCAGCAGCTGGATAGGATCACCCCTCCACTTT. V gene TRBV5-4 combines with J gene TRBJ1-6; D not resolved. The CDR3 sequence is 12 residues long. The germline V and J ends were trimmed by 3 bases and 10 bases, with 8 bases remaining between them. Per germline, CDR1 SGHNT and CDR2 YYREEE (reference sequence).

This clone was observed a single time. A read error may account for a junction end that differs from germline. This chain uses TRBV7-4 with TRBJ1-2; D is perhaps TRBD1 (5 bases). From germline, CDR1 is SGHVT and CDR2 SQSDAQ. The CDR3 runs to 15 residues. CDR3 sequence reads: CASSVAGHPNYGYTF. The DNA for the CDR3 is TGTGCCAGCAGCGTAGCCGGACACCCGAACTATGGCTACACCTTC.

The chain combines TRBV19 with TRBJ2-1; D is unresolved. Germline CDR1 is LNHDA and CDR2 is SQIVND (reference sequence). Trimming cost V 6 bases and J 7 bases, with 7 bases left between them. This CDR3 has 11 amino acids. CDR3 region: CASRMLNEQFF. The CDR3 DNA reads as TGTGCCAGTAGGATGCTGAATGAGCAGTTCTTC.

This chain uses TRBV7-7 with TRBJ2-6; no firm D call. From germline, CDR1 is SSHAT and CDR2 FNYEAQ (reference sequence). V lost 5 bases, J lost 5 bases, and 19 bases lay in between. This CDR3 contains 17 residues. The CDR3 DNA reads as TGTGCCAGCAGCAGCAGCTGGCCACAAAGTCGGGCCAACGTCCTGACTTTC. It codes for CASSSSWPQSRANVLTF.

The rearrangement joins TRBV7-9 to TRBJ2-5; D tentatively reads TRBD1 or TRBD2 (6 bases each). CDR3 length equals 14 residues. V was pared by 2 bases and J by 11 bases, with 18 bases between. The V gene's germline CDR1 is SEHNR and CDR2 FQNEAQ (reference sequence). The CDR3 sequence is CASSLPGHSGEQYF. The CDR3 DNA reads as TGTGCCAGCAGCTTACCGGGACACTCGGGAGAGCAGTACTTC. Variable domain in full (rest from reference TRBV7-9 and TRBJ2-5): DTGVSQNPRHKITKRGQNVTFRCDPISEHNRLYWYRQTLGQGPEFLTYFQNEAQLEKSRLLSDRFSAERPKGSFSTLEIQRTEQGDSAMYLCASSLPGHSGEQYFGPGTRLLVL.

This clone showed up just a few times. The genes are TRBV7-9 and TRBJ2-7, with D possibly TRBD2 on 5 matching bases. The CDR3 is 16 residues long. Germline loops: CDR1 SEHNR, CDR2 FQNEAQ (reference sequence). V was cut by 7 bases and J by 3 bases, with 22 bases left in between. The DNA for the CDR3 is TGTGCCAGCACCATCGTCGGGGTAGCGTCTGACTACGAGCAGTACTTC. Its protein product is CASTIVGVASDYEQYF.

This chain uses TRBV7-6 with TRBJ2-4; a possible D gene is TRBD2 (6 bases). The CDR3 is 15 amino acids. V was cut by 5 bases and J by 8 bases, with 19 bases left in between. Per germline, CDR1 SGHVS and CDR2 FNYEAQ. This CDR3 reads CASSKTGGGVDIQYF. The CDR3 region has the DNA TGTGCCAGCAGCAAAACGGGCGGAGGGGTTGACATTCAGTACTTC.

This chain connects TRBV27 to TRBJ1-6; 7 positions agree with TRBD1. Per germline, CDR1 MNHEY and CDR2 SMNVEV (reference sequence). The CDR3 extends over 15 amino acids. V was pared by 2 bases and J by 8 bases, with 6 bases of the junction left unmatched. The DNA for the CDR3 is TGTGCCAGCAGTTTACAACAGGGGCTGGATTCACCCCTCCACTTT. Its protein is CASSLQQGLDSPLHF.